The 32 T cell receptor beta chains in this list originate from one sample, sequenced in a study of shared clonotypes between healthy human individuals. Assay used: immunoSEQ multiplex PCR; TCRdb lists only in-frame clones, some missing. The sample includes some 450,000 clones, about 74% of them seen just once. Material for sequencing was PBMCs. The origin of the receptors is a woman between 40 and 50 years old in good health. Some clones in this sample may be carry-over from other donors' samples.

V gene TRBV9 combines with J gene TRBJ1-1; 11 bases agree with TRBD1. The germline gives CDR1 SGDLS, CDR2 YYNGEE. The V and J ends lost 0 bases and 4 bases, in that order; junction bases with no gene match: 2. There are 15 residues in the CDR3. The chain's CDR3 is CASSVAGTGGTEAFF. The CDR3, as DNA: TGTGCCAGCAGCGTAGCCGGGACAGGGGGCACTGAAGCTTTCTTT.

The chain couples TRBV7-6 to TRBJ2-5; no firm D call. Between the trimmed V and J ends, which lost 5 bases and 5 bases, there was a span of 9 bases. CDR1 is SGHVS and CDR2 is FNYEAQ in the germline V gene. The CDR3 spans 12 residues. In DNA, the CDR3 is TGTGCCAGCAGCCCAAGTGGGGAGACCCAGTACTTC. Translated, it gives CASSPSGETQYF.

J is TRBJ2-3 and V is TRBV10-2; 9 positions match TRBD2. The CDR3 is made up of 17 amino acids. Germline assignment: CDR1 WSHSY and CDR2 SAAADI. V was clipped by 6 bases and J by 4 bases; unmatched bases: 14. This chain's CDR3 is CASSPGVSGGRADTQYF. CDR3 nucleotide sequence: TGCGCCAGCAGCCCGGGAGTTAGCGGGGGTCGCGCAGATACGCAGTATTTT.

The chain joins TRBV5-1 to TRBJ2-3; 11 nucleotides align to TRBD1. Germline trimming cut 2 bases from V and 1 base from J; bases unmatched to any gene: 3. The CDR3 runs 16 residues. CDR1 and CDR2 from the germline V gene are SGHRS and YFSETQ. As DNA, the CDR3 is TGCGCCAGCAGCTTCGGACAGGGGGCCGGCACAGATACGCAGTATTTT. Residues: CASSFGQGAGTDTQYF.

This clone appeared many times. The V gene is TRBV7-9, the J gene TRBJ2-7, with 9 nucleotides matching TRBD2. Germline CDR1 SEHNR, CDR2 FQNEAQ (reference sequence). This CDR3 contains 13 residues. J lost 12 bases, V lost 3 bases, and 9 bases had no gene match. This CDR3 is CASSFGTSRRWYF. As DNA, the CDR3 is TGTGCCAGCAGCTTTGGGACTAGCCGGCGGTGGTACTTC.

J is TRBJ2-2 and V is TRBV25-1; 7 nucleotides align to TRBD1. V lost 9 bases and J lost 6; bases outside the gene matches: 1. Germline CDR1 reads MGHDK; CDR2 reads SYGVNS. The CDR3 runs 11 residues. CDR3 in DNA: TGTGCCAGTACAGGGGCCGGGGAGCTGTTTTTT. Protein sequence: CASTGAGELFF. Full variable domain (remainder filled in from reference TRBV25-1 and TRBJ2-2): EADIYQTPRYLVIGTGKKITLECSQTMGHDKMYWYQQDPGMELHLIHYSYGVNSTEKGDLSSESTVSRIRTEHFPLTLESARPSHTSQYLCASTGAGELFFGEGSRLTVL.

The CDR3 reads CASRPSTGDPYEQYF. The CDR3 nucleotides are TGTGCCAGCAGGCCCTCGACAGGGGATCCCTACGAGCAGTACTTC. The rearrangement joins TRBV27 to TRBJ2-7, with 8 bases aligning to TRBD1. The CDR3 totals 15 residues. CDR1 is MNHEY, CDR2 SMNVEV, per germline (reference sequence). J was trimmed by 2 bases and V by 6 bases; bases with no gene match: 9.

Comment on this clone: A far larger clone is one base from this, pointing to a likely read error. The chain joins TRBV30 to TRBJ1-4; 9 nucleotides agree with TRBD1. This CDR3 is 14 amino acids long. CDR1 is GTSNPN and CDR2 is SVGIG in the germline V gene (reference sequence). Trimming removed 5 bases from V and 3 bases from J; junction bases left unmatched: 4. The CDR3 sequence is CAWGGQGANEKLFF. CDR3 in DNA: TGTGCCTGGGGGGGACAGGGTGCTAATGAAAAACTGTTTTTT.

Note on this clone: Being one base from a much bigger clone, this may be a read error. The CDR3 sequence: CASSLEGGPGANVLTF. CDR3 in DNA: TGTGCCAGCAGCCTCGAAGGGGGCCCTGGGGCCAACGTCCTGACTTTC. The rearrangement joins TRBV6-4 to TRBJ2-6; TRBD1 aligns across 7 bases. The CDR3 runs 16 residues. Germline CDR1 MRHNA, CDR2 SNTAGT. The ends lost 6 bases at V and 2 bases at J; junction bases unmatched: 7.

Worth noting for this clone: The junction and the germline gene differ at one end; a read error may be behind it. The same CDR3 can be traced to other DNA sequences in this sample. The chain's CDR3 is CASSPRDPATLTDTQYF. The CDR3 bases are TGTGCCAGCTCACCCCGGGACCCCGCCACCCTCACAGATACGCAGTATTTC. The chain links TRBV18 to TRBJ2-3, with D possibly being TRBD1 or TRBD2 (5 bases each). The CDR3 is made up of 17 amino acids. From germline, CDR1 is KGHSH and CDR2 LQKENI.

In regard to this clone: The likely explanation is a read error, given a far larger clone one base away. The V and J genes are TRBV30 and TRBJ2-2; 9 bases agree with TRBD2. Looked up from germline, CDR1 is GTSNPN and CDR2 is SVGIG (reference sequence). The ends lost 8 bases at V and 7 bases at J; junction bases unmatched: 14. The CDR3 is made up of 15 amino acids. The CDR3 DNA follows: TGTGCCGGAGCTGGCGGGAGGGCCGGTATCGGGGAGCTGTTTTTT. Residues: CAGAGGRAGIGELFF.

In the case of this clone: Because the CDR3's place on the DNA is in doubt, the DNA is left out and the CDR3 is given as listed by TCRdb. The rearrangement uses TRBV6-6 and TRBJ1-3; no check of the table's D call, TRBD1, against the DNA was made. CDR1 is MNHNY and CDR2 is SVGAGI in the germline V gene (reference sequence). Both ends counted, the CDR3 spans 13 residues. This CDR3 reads CASSQNIVGRGNF.

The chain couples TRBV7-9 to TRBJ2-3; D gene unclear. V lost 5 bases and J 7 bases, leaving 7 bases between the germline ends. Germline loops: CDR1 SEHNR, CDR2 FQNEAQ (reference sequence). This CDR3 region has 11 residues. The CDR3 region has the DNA TGTGCCAGCAGCCAATACCATACGCAGTATTTT. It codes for CASSQYHTQYF. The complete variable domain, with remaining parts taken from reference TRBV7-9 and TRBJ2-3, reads DTGVSQNPRHKITKRGQNVTFRCDPISEHNRLYWYRQTLGQGPEFLTYFQNEAQLEKSRLLSDRFSAERPKGSFSTLEIQRTEQGDSAMYLCASSQYHTQYFGPGTRLTVL.

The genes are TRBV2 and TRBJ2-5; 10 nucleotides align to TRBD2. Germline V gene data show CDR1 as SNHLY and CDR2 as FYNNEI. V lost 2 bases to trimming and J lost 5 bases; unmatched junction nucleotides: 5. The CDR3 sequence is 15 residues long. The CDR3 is CASSELAGEGETQYF. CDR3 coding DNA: TGTGCCAGCAGTGAACTAGCGGGAGAGGGTGAGACCCAGTACTTC.

DNA of the CDR3: TGTGCCAGCACCCTGGGGACGCAGAGCTCCTACGAGCAGTACTTC. Its protein is CASTLGTQSSYEQYF. This chain joins TRBV28 and TRBJ2-7; either TRBD1 or TRBD2 may fit D (5 bases each). Germline V gene lookup returns CDR1 MDHEN and CDR2 SYDVKM. The V end lost 7 bases, the J end lost 0 bases, and 16 bases lay between the germline ends. This CDR3 contains 15 residues. Combining the CDR3 with reference TRBV28 and TRBJ2-7 gives the whole variable domain DVKVTQSSRYLVKRTGEKVFLECVQDMDHENMFWYRQDPGLGLRLIYFSYDVKMKEKGDIPEGYSVSREKKERFSLILESASTNQTSMYLCASTLGTQSSYEQYFGPGTRLTVT.

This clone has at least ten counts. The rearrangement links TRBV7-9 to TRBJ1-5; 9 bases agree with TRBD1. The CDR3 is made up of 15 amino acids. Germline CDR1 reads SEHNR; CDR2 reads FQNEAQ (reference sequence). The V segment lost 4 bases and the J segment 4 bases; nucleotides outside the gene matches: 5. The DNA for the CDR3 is TGTGCCAGCAGCTCGATCGGGACAGGGAATCAGCCCCAGCATTTT. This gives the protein CASSSIGTGNQPQHF.

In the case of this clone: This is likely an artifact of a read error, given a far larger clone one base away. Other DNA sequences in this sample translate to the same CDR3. The CDR3 DNA reads TGTGCCAGCAGAAAGGGGCAGGGGTGGCACGAGCAGTACTTC. The encoded protein is CASRKGQGWHEQYF. The genes are TRBV28 and TRBJ2-7, with D perhaps TRBD1 (6 bases). V lost 6 bases to trimming and J lost 5 bases, with 17 bases between them. The CDR3 is 14 amino acids. The germline V gene encodes CDR1 MDHEN and CDR2 SYDVKM.

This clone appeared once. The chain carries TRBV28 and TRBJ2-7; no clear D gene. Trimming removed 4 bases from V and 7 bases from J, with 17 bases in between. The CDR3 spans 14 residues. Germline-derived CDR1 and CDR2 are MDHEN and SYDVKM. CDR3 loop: CASSSDRLLGEQYF. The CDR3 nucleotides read TGTGCCAGCAGTTCCGACCGACTTTTGGGGGAGCAGTACTTC.

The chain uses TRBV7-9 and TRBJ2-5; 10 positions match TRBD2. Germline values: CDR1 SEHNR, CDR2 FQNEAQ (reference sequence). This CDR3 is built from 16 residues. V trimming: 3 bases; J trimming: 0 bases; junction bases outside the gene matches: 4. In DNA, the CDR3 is TGTGCCAGCAGCTTTAGACTAGCGGGCTACCAAGAGACCCAGTACTTC. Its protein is CASSFRLAGYQETQYF.

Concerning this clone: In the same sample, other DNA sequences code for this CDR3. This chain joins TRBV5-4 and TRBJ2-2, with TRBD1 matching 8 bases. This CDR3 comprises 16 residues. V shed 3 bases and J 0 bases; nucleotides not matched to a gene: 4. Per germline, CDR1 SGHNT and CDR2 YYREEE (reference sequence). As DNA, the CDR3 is TGTGCCAGCAGCTACGACAGGGGTACGAACACCGGGGAGCTGTTTTTT. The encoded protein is CASSYDRGTNTGELFF.

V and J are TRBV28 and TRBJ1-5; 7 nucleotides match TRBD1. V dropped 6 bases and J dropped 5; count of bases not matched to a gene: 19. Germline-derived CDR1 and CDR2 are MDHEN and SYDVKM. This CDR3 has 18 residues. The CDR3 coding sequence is TGTGCCAGCAGCCCCTTAGAGACAGGGCCCCCGAGAGATCAGCCCCAGCATTTT. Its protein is CASSPLETGPPRDQPQHF.

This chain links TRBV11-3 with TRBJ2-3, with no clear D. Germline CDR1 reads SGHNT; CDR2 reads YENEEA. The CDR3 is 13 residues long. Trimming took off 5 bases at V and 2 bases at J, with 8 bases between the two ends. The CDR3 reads CASSPSVTDTQYF. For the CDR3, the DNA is TGTGCCAGCAGCCCCTCGGTCACAGATACGCAGTATTTT.

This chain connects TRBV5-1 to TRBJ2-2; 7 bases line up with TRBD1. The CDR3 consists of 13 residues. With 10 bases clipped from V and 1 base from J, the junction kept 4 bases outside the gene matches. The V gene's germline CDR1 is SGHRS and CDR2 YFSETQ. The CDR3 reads CACRQGNTGELFF. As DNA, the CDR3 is TGCGCCTGCCGACAGGGGAACACCGGGGAGCTGTTTTTT. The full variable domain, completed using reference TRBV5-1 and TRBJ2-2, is KAGVTQTPRYLIKTRGQQVTLSCSPISGHRSVSWYQQTPGQGLQFLFEYFSETQRNKGNFPGRFSGRQFSNSRSEMNVSTLELGDSALYLCACRQGNTGELFFGEGSRLTVL.

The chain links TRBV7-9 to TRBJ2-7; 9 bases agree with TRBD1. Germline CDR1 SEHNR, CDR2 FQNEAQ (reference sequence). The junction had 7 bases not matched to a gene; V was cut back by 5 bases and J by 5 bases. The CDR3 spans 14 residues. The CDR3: CASSPRTGVDEQYF. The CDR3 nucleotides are TGTGCCAGCAGCCCTCGGACAGGGGTGGACGAGCAGTACTTC.

This CDR3 is CASSGQGVEAFF. CDR3 nucleotides: TGTGCCAGCTCGGGGCAGGGGGTTGAAGCTTTCTTT. This chain connects TRBV18 to TRBJ1-1; 7 nucleotides match TRBD1. CDR1 and CDR2 from the germline V gene are KGHSH and LQKENI. The CDR3 totals 12 residues. V was clipped by 6 bases and J by 7 bases; unmatched bases: 5.

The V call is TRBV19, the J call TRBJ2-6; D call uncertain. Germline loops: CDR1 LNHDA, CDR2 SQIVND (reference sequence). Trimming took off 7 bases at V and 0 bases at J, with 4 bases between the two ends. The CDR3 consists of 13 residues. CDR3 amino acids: CASTHSGANVLTF. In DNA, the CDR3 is TGTGCCAGTACCCACTCTGGGGCCAACGTCCTGACTTTC. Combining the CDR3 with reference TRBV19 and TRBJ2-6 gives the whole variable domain DGGITQSPKYLFRKEGQNVTLSCEQNLNHDAMYWYRQDPGQGLRLIYYSQIVNDFQKGDIAEGYSVSREKKESFPLTVTSAQKNPTAFYLCASTHSGANVLTFGAGSRLTVL.

This chain's CDR3 is CASSLEAQSYNEQFF. Here the CDR3 DNA reads TGTGCCAGCAGCTTAGAGGCGCAGTCCTACAATGAGCAGTTCTTC. J is TRBJ2-1 and V is TRBV11-2, with D unresolved. Per germline, CDR1 SGHAT and CDR2 FQNNGV. Between the trimmed V and J ends, which lost 0 bases and 1 base, there was a span of 7 bases. The length of the CDR3 is 15 residues. Variable domain in full (rest from reference TRBV11-2 and TRBJ2-1): EAGVAQSPRYKIIEKRQSVAFWCNPISGHATLYWYQQILGQGPKLLIQFQNNGVVDDSQLPKDRFSAERLKGVDSTLKIQPAKLEDSAVYLCASSLEAQSYNEQFFGPGTRLTVL.

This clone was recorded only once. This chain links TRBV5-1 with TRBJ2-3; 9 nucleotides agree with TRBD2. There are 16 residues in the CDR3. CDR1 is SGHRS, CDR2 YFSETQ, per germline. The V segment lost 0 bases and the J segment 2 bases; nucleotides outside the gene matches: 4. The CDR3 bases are TGCGCCAGCAGCTTGGATCTAGCGGGAAACACAGATACGCAGTATTTT. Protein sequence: CASSLDLAGNTDTQYF. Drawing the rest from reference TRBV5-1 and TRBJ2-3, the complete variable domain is KAGVTQTPRYLIKTRGQQVTLSCSPISGHRSVSWYQQTPGQGLQFLFEYFSETQRNKGNFPGRFSGRQFSNSRSEMNVSTLELGDSALYLCASSLDLAGNTDTQYFGPGTRLTVL.

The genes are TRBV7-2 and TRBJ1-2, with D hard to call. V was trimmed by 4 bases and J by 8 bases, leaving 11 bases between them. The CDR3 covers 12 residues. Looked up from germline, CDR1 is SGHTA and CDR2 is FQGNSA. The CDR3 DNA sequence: TGTGCCAGCAGCTCGAGACTTCCAGGCTACACCTTC. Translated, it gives CASSSRLPGYTF.

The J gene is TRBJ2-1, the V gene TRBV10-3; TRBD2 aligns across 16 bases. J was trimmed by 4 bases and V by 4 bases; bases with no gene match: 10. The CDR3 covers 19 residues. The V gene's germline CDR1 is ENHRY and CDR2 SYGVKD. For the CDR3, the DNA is TGTGCCATCAGTGGTGGGGGGACTAGCGGGAGGGCTGCTTACAATGAGCAGTTCTTC. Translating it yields CAISGGGTSGRAAYNEQFF.

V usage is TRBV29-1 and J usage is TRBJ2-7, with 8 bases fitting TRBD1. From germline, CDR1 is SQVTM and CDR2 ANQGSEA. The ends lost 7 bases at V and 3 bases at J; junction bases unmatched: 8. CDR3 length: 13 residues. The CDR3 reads CSAMTTGVYEQYF. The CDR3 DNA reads TGCAGCGCTATGACGACAGGGGTCTACGAGCAGTACTTC.

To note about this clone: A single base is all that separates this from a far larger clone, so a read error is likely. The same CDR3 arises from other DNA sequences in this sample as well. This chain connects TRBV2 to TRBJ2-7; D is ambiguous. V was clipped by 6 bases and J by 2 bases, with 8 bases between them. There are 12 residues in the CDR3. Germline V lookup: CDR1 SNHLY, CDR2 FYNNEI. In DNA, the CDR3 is TGTGCCAGCAGATTGGATACCTACGAGCAGTACTTC. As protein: CASRLDTYEQYF.